This TCR beta chain was sequenced during a study of shared clonotypes between healthy human individuals. The repertoire was sequenced with immunoSEQ multiplex PCR; TCRdb's copy has only in-frame clones and lacks some. The sample shows some 500,000 clones, approximately 79% of them seen only once. The CDR3 spans 18 residues. Germline CDR1 is MGHDK and CDR2 is SYGVNS. V lost 4 bases to trimming and J lost 5 bases, with 26 bases between them. The V gene is TRBV25-1, the J gene TRBJ2-5, with TRBD2 as a possible D gene (6 bases). Sequencing was performed on PBMCs. The source is a woman aged 40 to 50 in good health. Some clones in this sample may be carry-over from other donors' samples. CDR3 sequence: CASSGRDWASVKLETQYF. In DNA, the CDR3 is TGTGCCAGCAGTGGAAGGGACTGGGCTAGCGTTAAATTGGAGACCCAGTACTTC.